This T cell receptor (beta chain) was captured in a study of T cells after yellow fever vaccination (dated by TCRdb to the late 2010s). About the investigation overall: Libraries from fractions with low cell numbers were prepared with the SMART-Seq v4 Ultra Low Input RNA kit. To follow T-cell clones before and after primary and booster YFV17D yellow fever vaccination, bulk TCR alpha and beta repertoires were sequenced over time. Two healthy male donors, one aged 18 to 30 and one aged 30 to 40 years, made up the cohort. Bulk PBMC replicates and cell subsets were isolated from blood drawn at multiple timepoints before and after both primary and secondary immunization. The research as a whole found: Computational filtering was needed because FACS-sorted repertoires could contain abundant contaminating clonotypes from the bulk population. Most clones expanded after primary vaccination (around 96% of CD4 and roughly 90% of CD8) were re-detected after the booster, suggesting that broad memory maintenance occurred. Because the study included only two donors, the extent to which the findings can be generalized is limited. The secondary T-cell response was found to be weaker but faster than the primary response, with a peak reached on day 5 rather than on day 15. A small share of clonotypes occurred in both CD4 and CD8 compartments, likely arising from convergent recombination.

The intended sense of this specimen's treatment or condition label: live attenuated yellow fever vaccine strain. At every blood-draw timepoint, two biological replicates of bulk PBMCs were collected. PBMCs were isolated from peripheral blood using a standard Ficoll-Paque protocol. RNA was extracted with TriZol from bulk PBMCs, CD4 and CD8 fractions, and dextramer-positive and dextramer-negative fractions. In the case of this clonotype: Which antigen it targets is not known. No clone much larger than this one lies a single base away; base qualities are absent.

TCR cDNA was made using 5'RACE template switching, a step that added a universal primer site and unique molecular identifiers. Priming of cDNA synthesis was performed from both the TCR alpha and TCR beta constant segments. Libraries were amplified in two PCR steps, with sample barcodes and sequencing adapters added in the second step. Sequencing of libraries was done on Illumina HiSeq 2500 (2x100 bp) or NovaSeq (2x150 bp). The original methods were these. Reads were demultiplexed and collapsed into UMI consensus sequences with MIGEC, and V(D)J alignment was performed with MiXCR. Vaccine-responding clonotypes were identified with edgeR using replicate PBMC samples, with FDR below 0.01 and a log2 fold change above 5 up to day 15 being required. Each bulk clonotype received a CD4 or CD8 identity based on whether the sequenced CD4 or CD8 repertoire contained that clonotype at higher abundance. The public reads were run again by TCRdb, first through fastp at Q25 and then through MiXCR, and only productive beta chains were kept. Rows are unified per CDR3 protein, each entry keeping the most common DNA and genes. Here the V and J calls rest on TCRdb's processing, not on the authors' analysis. This sample gives under 550,000 distinct CDR3 sequences in total; about a fifth of them show up just once. The top ten clones comprise about 17% of the sample.

For CDR1 and CDR2, the germline V gene lists MGHDK and SYGVNS. V is clipped by 3 bases and J by 7 bases, and the sequence between their germline boundaries is 7 bases long. The CDR3, from cysteine to phenylalanine, totals 13 residues. Only the CDR3 DNA stays, 39 bases, in frame from base 1. The sequence derives from a young man who received the YFV17D yellow fever vaccine. Here the sequenced sample was PBMCs, taken about 21 days after the first yellow fever vaccination. Recombination joined TRBV25-1 with TRBJ1-6; the D segment cannot be called with confidence. The encoded CDR3 is CASSEGYNSPLHF. The DNA sequence is as follows: TGTGCCAGCAGTGAGGGTTACAATTCACCCCTCCACTTT.